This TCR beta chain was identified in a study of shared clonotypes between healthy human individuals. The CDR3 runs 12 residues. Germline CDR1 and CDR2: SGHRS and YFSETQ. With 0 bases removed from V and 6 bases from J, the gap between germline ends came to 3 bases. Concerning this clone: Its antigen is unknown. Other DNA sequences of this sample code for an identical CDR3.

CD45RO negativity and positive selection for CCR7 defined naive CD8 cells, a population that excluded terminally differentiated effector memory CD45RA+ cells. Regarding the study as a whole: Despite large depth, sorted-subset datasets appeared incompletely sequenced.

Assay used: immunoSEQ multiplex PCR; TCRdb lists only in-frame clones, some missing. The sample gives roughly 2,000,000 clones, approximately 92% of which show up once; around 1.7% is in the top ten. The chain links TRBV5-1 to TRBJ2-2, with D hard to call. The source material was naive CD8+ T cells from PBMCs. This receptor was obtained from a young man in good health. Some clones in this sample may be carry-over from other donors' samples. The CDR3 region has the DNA TGCGCCAGCAGCTTGGGGGCCGGGGAGCTGTTTTTT. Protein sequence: CASSLGAGELFF.